One and the same sample provided the 17 T cell receptor beta chains below, sequenced in a study of T cells in women clearing cervical HPV infection (dated by TCRdb to the late 2010s). The library was prepared using the immunoSEQ multiplex PCR assay. In its TCRdb copy, this immuneACCESS table keeps in-frame sequences only and misses some clones. Where compared with another copy, unresolved V genes explain less than half of these, and the others have no known cause. The table for this sample records 15,000 to 20,000 clones. The ten largest clones represent around 16% of the sample. Specimen: blood buffy coat. The receptors were sampled from a woman aged 18 to 75 with a cervical HPV16 infection that either progressed to CIN3+ or cleared (not recorded which).

Remarks on this clone: The read ends 3 residues before the CDR3 terminus; that terminus is restored from the germline J gene. This chain uses TRBV7-2 with TRBJ2-3; D possibly corresponds to TRBD1 (8 bases). CDR3 length: 14 residues. Germline CDR1 reads SGHTA; CDR2 reads FQGNSA. The CDR3 reads CASSTGQGGQPQYF. The DNA read from the CDR3 is TGTGCCAGCAGCACCGGACAGGGAGGGCAGCCG.

To note about this clone: Compared with germline, one end of the junction differs, possibly owing to a read error. With the read ending 3 residues before the CDR3 end, the germline J gene is used to fill in that end. This chain joins TRBV4-2 and TRBJ2-3; TRBD1 matches at 10 bases. The CDR3 has 16 amino acids. CDR1 and CDR2 (germline): LGHNA, YNFKEQ. The part of the CDR3 DNA that was read is TGCGCCAGCAGCCAAGATCTGAGGACAGGGGGTCAGCCG. Translation gives CASSQDLRTGGQP. The full CDR3 sequence reads CASSQDLRTGGQPQYF.

Turning to this clone: Germline is not matched at one junction end, which may reflect a read error. The read terminates 3 residues before the CDR3 end, so the remaining end is supplied by the germline J gene. This chain links TRBV7-7 with TRBJ2-1; 7 positions match TRBD1. The CDR3 contains 15 residues. Germline loops: CDR1 SSHAT, CDR2 FNYEAQ (reference sequence). Here the CDR3 reads CASSPTTGTYNEQFF. CDR3 DNA, as far as it was read: TGTGCTAGCAGCCCTACGACAGGGACCTACAATGAG.

CDR3: CASSLAGEETAFF. The sequenced part of the CDR3 DNA is TGTGCCAGCAGCTTAGCGGGGGAAGAGACA. V and J are TRBV5-6 and TRBJ1-1; maybe TRBD1 (5 bases). The sequenced fragment ends 3 residues before the CDR3 boundary, so the rest is inferred from the germline J gene. Germline loops: CDR1 SGHDT, CDR2 YYEEEE. The CDR3 has 13 amino acids.

In the case of this clone: The sequence runs out 3 residues before the end of the CDR3; the remainder is reconstructed from the germline J gene. The chain couples TRBV30 to TRBJ2-1, with TRBD1 as a possible D gene (6 bases). The CDR3 has 15 residues. Germline values: CDR1 GTSNPN, CDR2 SVGIG (reference sequence). Trimming took 5 bases from V and 1 from J, leaving 15 bases between them. This CDR3 reads CAWQRTGFSYNEQFF. Partial CDR3 DNA: TGTGCCTGGCAAAGAACAGGGTTTTCCTACAATGAG.

A note on this clone: At one of its ends the junction is not consistent with the germline gene, which may arise from a read error. CDR3 DNA, as far as it was read: TGTGCCAGTCTTTCAGTCTTGGGGGGGAACACTGGA. Protein sequence: CASLSVLGGNTG. The complete CDR3 reads CASLSVLGGNTGAFF. The V and J genes are TRBV7-9 and TRBJ1-1; possible D gene TRBD1, 5 bases. The observed sequence ends 3 residues before the CDR3 terminus, with the missing tail filled in from the germline J gene. In germline, CDR1 is SEHNR, CDR2 FQNEAQ (reference sequence). The CDR3 runs 15 residues.

The covered CDR3 bases are TGTGCCAGCAGCTTGGAGGGTTCAGGAAACACC. It yields the protein CASSLEGSGNT. From start to end, the CDR3 is CASSLEGSGNTIYF. The V call is TRBV5-5, the J call TRBJ1-3; D is uncertain. The missing CDR3 end, 3 residues past where the read stops, is filled in from the germline J gene. The CDR3 loop spans 14 amino acids. CDR1 is SGHKS, CDR2 YYEKEE, per germline (reference sequence). The ends were cut back, 0 bases at V and 4 bases at J, with 8 bases in the middle. Looking up the rest from reference TRBV5-5 and TRBJ1-3 gives the full variable domain: DAGVTQSPTHLIKTRGQQVTLRCSPISGHKSVSWYQQVLGQGPQFIFQYYEKEERGRGNFPDRFSARQFPNYSSELNVNALLLGDSALYLCASSLEGSGNTIYFGEGSWLTVV.

Turning to this clone: From the germline J gene comes the end of the CDR3, since the read stops 3 residues before it. J is TRBJ2-5 and V is TRBV5-1; 7 nucleotides align to TRBD1. CDR1 and CDR2 from the germline V gene are SGHRS and YFSETQ. Trimming at V came to 4 bases and at J to 3 bases, leaving 6 bases not matched to a gene. The CDR3 is 14 amino acids. The DNA read from the CDR3 is TGCGCCAGCAGCGCGTATGACAGGGAAGAGACC. Translation: CASSAYDREET. The entire CDR3 sequence reads CASSAYDREETQYF.

On this clone: The read comes to an end 3 residues before the CDR3 does, leaving the germline J gene to fill in the end. V is TRBV5-1 and J is TRBJ2-5; D perhaps matches TRBD2 (6 bases). Trimming removed 5 bases from V and 1 base from J, with 15 bases in between. CDR3 size: 15 residues. Per the germline V gene, CDR1 is SGHRS and CDR2 is YFSETQ. The CDR3 bases that were read are TGCGCCAGCAGTACTGGCGGGACTCCCCAAGAGACC. This encodes CASSTGGTPQET. The whole CDR3 sequence reads CASSTGGTPQETQYF.

For this clone: One end of the junction fails to match germline, which may point to a read error. The sequenced fragment ends 3 residues before the CDR3 boundary, so the rest is inferred from the germline J gene. The chain employs TRBV7-7 and TRBJ2-2, with 9 bases identical to TRBD2. Germline V CDR1 and CDR2: SSHAT, FNYEAQ (reference sequence). The CDR3 is made up of 18 amino acids. The part of the CDR3 DNA that was read is TGTGCTAGCACGGCCGGGATAGCGGGGGCCTCGGGCACCGGGGAG. This codes for CASTAGIAGASGTGE. The full-length CDR3 reads as CASTAGIAGASGTGELFF. Together with reference TRBV7-7 and TRBJ2-2, the CDR3 gives the full variable domain: GAGVSQSPRYKVTKRGQDVTLRCDPISSHATLYWYQQALGQGPEFLTYFNYEAQPDKSGLPSDRFSAERPEGSISTLTIQRTEQRDSAMYRCASTAGIAGASGTGELFFGEGSRLTVL.

Remarks on this clone: The read falls 3 residues short of the CDR3 end, and the missing part is taken from the germline J gene. The chain has TRBV6-1 and TRBJ2-1, with 10 positions matching TRBD2. Germline V lookup: CDR1 MNHNS, CDR2 SASEGT. The CDR3 covers 15 residues. V trimming: 0 bases; J trimming: 9 bases; junction bases outside the gene matches: 5. The CDR3 protein is CASSEAGAGGGEQFF. The part of the CDR3 DNA that was read is TGTGCCAGCAGTGAAGCAGGAGCGGGGGGGGGTGAG.

On this clone: The read comes to an end 3 residues before the CDR3 does, leaving the germline J gene to fill in the end. The V call is TRBV6-1, the J call TRBJ2-2; weak D call: TRBD1 (5 bases). Trimming cost V 4 bases and J 7 bases, with 16 bases left between them. The CDR3 is made up of 15 amino acids. Germline V gene data show CDR1 as MNHNS and CDR2 as SASEGT. CDR3 DNA (partial): TGTGCCAGCAGTGCAGCCAGGGCGTCGATCGGGGAG. It yields the protein CASSAARASIGE. The whole CDR3 sequence reads CASSAARASIGELFF.

The chain's CDR3 is CASSGITTFPGKGNTIYF. Incomplete CDR3 DNA: TGCGCCAGCAGCGGGATTACGACTTTTCCAGGGAAGGGAAACACC. The chain is built from TRBV5-1 and TRBJ1-3; weak D call: TRBD1 (5 bases). Read sequence stops 3 residues before the CDR3 end, and the germline J gene provides the missing end. V was pared by 4 bases and J by 4 bases, with 24 bases between. The CDR3 has 18 residues. Germline CDR1 reads SGHRS; CDR2 reads YFSETQ.

Comment on this clone: The read gets to within 3 residues of the CDR3 end, and the germline J gene fills in the rest. This chain links TRBV18 with TRBJ1-1; D remains ambiguous. This CDR3 region has 14 residues. Per germline, CDR1 KGHSH and CDR2 LQKENI. The V and J ends lost 1 base and 1 base respectively, with 7 bases between them. CDR3 bases read: TGTGCCAGCTCACCACTAGCACAGAACACTGAA. Translating gives CASSPLAQNTE. The complete CDR3 protein is CASSPLAQNTEAFF.

The sequenced part of the CDR3 DNA is TGTGCCAGCAGCATAGGACAGGGGGGCAATCAGCCG. This encodes CASSIGQGGNQP. The CDR3 in full is CASSIGQGGNQPQYF. The chain recombines TRBV7-2 with TRBJ2-3; 10 nucleotides agree with TRBD1. The read finishes 3 residues shy of the CDR3 end, and the germline J gene is used to complete it. The germline gives CDR1 SGHTA, CDR2 FQGNSA. The CDR3 contains 15 residues.

About this clone: The sequenced fragment ends 3 residues before the CDR3 boundary, so the rest is inferred from the germline J gene. The chain carries TRBV5-1 and TRBJ2-2, with TRBD1 matching 9 bases. Germline-derived CDR1 and CDR2 are SGHRS and YFSETQ. The CDR3 covers 16 residues. The CDR3 loop is CASSLGDRAANEKLFF. Partial CDR3 DNA: TGCGCCAGCAGCTTGGGGGACAGGGCGGCGAATGAAAAG.

Note on this clone: The read ends 3 residues before the CDR3 terminus; that terminus is restored from the germline J gene. The J gene is TRBJ1-2, the V gene TRBV2; 7 bases agree with TRBD1. Germline V gene lookup returns CDR1 SNHLY and CDR2 FYNNEI. Trimming removed 6 bases from V and 1 base from J; junction bases left unmatched: 5. The CDR3 is 14 amino acids. The CDR3 spells CASSGQVNNYGYTF. The sequenced part of the CDR3 DNA is TGTGCCAGCAGCGGACAGGTTAATAACTATGGC.